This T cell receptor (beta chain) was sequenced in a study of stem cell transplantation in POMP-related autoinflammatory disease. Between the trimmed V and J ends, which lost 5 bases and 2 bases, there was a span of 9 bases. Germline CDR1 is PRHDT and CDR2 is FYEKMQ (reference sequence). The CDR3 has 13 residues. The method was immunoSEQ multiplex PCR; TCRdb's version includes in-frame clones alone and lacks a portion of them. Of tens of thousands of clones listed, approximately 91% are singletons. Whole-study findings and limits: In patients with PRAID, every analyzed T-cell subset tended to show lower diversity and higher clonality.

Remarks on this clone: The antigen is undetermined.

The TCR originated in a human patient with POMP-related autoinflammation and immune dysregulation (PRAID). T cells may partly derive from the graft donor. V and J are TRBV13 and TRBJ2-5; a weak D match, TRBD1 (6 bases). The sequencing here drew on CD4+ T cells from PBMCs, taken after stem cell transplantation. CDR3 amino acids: CASSRGGQETQYF. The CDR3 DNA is TGTGCCAGCAGCAGAGGGGGACAAGAGACCCAGTACTTC.